This paragraph covers one T cell receptor beta chain sequence. Original processing methods: Reference gene primers were amplified, and this amplification served to estimate nucleated cell counts. Some clones are missing from TCRdb's copy, which holds only in-frame ones; the method was immunoSEQ multiplex PCR. V and J calls plus clone size are reproduced from that table; the DNA served to infer D and trimming. The table lists 150,000 or so clones, about 87% of them singletons, with under 13% in the top ten. A Seattle source enrolled patients during active infection and followed them longitudinally. This sample is drawn from a study of blood T cell repertoires in COVID-19. The wider study: Nucleic acid was either cDNA or gDNA, and it came from T cells, B-cell-depleted T cells, or PBMCs.

Sequencing was performed on peripheral blood. This receptor was taken from a woman in her 70s with COVID-19, enrolled during active disease.

CDR3 nucleotides: TGTGCCAGCTCTAGGGACTGGGAGACCCAGTACTTC. Translation: CASSRDWETQYF. The genes are TRBV5-6 and TRBJ2-5; weak D call: TRBD2 (6 bases). V lost 7 bases, J lost 5 bases, and 12 bases lay in between. The CDR3 totals 12 residues. Germline V gene lookup returns CDR1 SGHDT and CDR2 YYEEEE.